Listed here are 19 T cell receptor beta chains from one sample, sequenced in a study of shared clonotypes between healthy human individuals. The protocol was immunoSEQ multiplex PCR, while the TCRdb copy is restricted to in-frame clones and leaves out a portion. The table has about 2 million clones, about 95% seen once. Naive-designated CD8 cells lacked CD45RO, were positively enriched for CCR7, and omitted terminally differentiated effector memory CD45RA+ cells. Sequenced input: naive CD8+ T cells sorted from blood. The receptors come from a man in his late teens or twenties in good health.

CDR3 loop: CASSNPGTGDEKLFF. The CDR3 DNA sequence: TGTGCCAGCAGTAATCCCGGGACAGGGGACGAAAAACTGTTTTTT. The genes are TRBV28 and TRBJ1-4; 10 positions match TRBD1. This CDR3 is 15 amino acids long. V was pared by 5 bases and J by 8 bases, with 8 bases of the junction left unmatched. Germline V CDR1 and CDR2: MDHEN, SYDVKM.

The chain couples TRBV4-1 to TRBJ2-7; TRBD1 matches at 8 bases. This CDR3 contains 14 residues. Losses at the gene ends were 8 bases for V and 3 bases for J; bases not matched to a gene: 9. Looked up from germline, CDR1 is MGHRA and CDR2 is YSYEKL. This CDR3 is CASSRQTGDYEQYF. The CDR3 bases are TGCGCCAGCTCACGCCAGACAGGGGACTACGAGCAGTACTTC.

In the case of this clone: The sample carries other DNA sequences with the same CDR3. The chain has TRBV6-5 and TRBJ2-5; 12 bases map to TRBD2. Germline CDR1 is MNHEY and CDR2 is SVGAGI. The CDR3 contains 15 residues. Trimming at V came to 6 bases and at J to 5 bases, leaving 7 bases not matched to a gene. The CDR3 loop is CASSPTSGSGETQYF. As DNA, the CDR3 is TGTGCCAGCAGCCCGACTAGCGGGAGCGGGGAGACCCAGTACTTC.

The rearrangement uses TRBV7-6 and TRBJ2-7, with TRBD1 matching 7 bases. There are 15 residues in the CDR3. The germline V gene encodes CDR1 SGHVS and CDR2 FNYEAQ. J was trimmed by 3 bases and V by 1 base; bases with no gene match: 6. This CDR3 is CASSLETGPLYEQYF. In nucleotides, the CDR3 is TGTGCCAGCAGCTTAGAGACAGGGCCCCTCTACGAGCAGTACTTC.

The chain combines TRBV9 with TRBJ2-5; D is perhaps TRBD1 (5 bases). The CDR3 spans 13 residues. V shed 4 bases and J shed 5 bases, with 12 bases lying between them. Germline CDR1 reads SGDLS; CDR2 reads YYNGEE. CDR3 DNA sequence: TGTGCCAGCAGCCCTAAAGGGGTTGAGACCCAGTACTTC. Amino acids: CASSPKGVETQYF.

The genes are TRBV11-2 and TRBJ2-5; D is possibly TRBD1 (5 bases). The CDR3 sequence is 15 residues long. Deletions cut 2 bases from V and 3 bases from J, with 13 bases between. Germline V CDR1 and CDR2: SGHAT, FQNNGV. The chain's CDR3 is CASSLWLTAKETQYF. CDR3 bases: TGTGCCAGCAGCTTATGGTTGACAGCGAAAGAGACCCAGTACTTC.

CDR3 residues: CASSRRDRGYEQYF. CDR3 DNA sequence: TGTGCCAGCAGCCGCCGGGACAGGGGCTACGAGCAGTACTTC. The genes are TRBV21-1 and TRBJ2-7; TRBD1 was called by the table and not checked on the DNA. TRBV21-1 is labeled a pseudogene. The CDR3 has 14 amino acids.

The chain couples TRBV27 to TRBJ2-7, with TRBD1 as a possible D gene (6 bases). The CDR3 contains 13 residues. Germline CDR1 reads MNHEY; CDR2 reads SMNVEV (reference sequence). Trimming took off 4 bases at V and 4 bases at J, with 11 bases between the two ends. The CDR3 region has the DNA TGTGCCAGCAGTTACAGGGCGAGATACGAGCAGTACTTC. Translating it yields CASSYRARYEQYF.

In its sample, this clone was seen once. The chain combines TRBV7-2 with TRBJ2-7; 9 bases are a match to TRBD2. Germline V lookup: CDR1 SGHTA, CDR2 FQGNSA. The CDR3 runs to 15 residues. Germline trimming cut 4 bases from V and 6 bases from J; bases unmatched to any gene: 10. CDR3 in amino acids: CASSSPRGGLGEQYF. The DNA of the CDR3 is TGTGCCAGCAGCTCCCCGCGGGGGGGATTGGGCGAGCAGTACTTC.

V and J are TRBV7-9 and TRBJ2-1; D unclear. Germline lookup yields CDR1 SEHNR and CDR2 FQNEAQ (reference sequence). This CDR3 region has 10 residues. V lost 8 bases and J lost 9, with 8 bases in between. The CDR3 is CASSPGEQFF. In DNA form, the CDR3 reads TGTGCCAGCTCGCCCGGTGAGCAGTTCTTC.

V is TRBV5-1 and J is TRBJ1-1; the D is unclear. Trimming took 2 bases from V and 0 from J, leaving 17 bases between them. The CDR3 sequence is 17 residues long. Germline assignment: CDR1 SGHRS and CDR2 YFSETQ. CDR3 DNA: TGCGCCAGCAGCTTTCCCCCGGTTGGAGGCATGAACACTGAAGCTTTCTTT. This gives the protein CASSFPPVGGMNTEAFF.

The chain's CDR3 is CASSYRSTSQETQYF. The CDR3 region has the DNA TGTGCCAGCAGTTACAGGTCGACCTCCCAAGAGACCCAGTACTTC. The chain recombines TRBV6-5 with TRBJ2-5, with D hard to call. CDR3 length: 15 amino acids. Trimming took 2 bases from V and 1 from J, leaving 11 bases between them. Germline V gives CDR1 MNHEY, CDR2 SVGAGI.

This sequence joins TRBV13 and TRBJ2-2; TRBD1 might be the D (5 bases). The CDR3 is made up of 13 amino acids. CDR1 PRHDT and CDR2 FYEKMQ come from the germline V gene (reference sequence). V shed 0 bases and J shed 6 bases, with 5 bases lying between them. CDR3 loop: CASSLGTAGELFF. The CDR3 bases are TGTGCCAGCAGCTTAGGGACAGCCGGGGAGCTGTTTTTT.

The V and J genes are TRBV4-1 and TRBJ1-2; TRBD1 is a possible D gene (6 bases). This CDR3 has 15 residues. V was clipped by 3 bases and J by 1 base, with 12 bases between them. In germline, CDR1 is MGHRA, CDR2 YSYEKL. The CDR3 bases are TGCGCCAGCAGCCATCGACAGGAAGGTAACTATGGCTACACCTTC. It specifies CASSHRQEGNYGYTF.

The chain carries TRBV4-1 and TRBJ2-1; 7 bases are shared with TRBD1. The CDR3 has 14 residues. Germline CDR1 MGHRA, CDR2 YSYEKL. V lost 3 bases, J lost 7 bases, and 6 bases stayed unmatched. For the CDR3, the DNA is TGCGCCAGCAGCCAGGTGGACAGGCAAAATGAGCAGTTCTTC. It codes for CASSQVDRQNEQFF.

This clone was counted only a few times. At the DNA level, this CDR3 is encoded by other sequences in the same sample as well. The chain has TRBV27 and TRBJ1-6; D is unclear. This CDR3 spans 12 amino acids. Germline V gene lookup returns CDR1 MNHEY and CDR2 SMNVEV (reference sequence). V gave up 5 bases and J gave up 7 bases, with 6 bases separating them. The CDR3 here is CASSPPNSPLHF. The CDR3 nucleotides are TGTGCCAGCAGTCCGCCGAATTCACCCCTCCACTTT.

Notes on this clone: This specimen includes other DNA sequences encoding the same CDR3. The chain has TRBV4-3 and TRBJ2-2; the D is unclear. This CDR3 spans 15 amino acids. V dropped 3 bases and J dropped 1 base, with 9 bases sitting between them. Germline lookup yields CDR1 LGHNA and CDR2 YSLEER. The CDR3 loop reads CASSQDRQNTGELFF. In DNA form, the CDR3 reads TGCGCCAGCAGCCAGGACCGACAGAACACCGGGGAGCTGTTTTTT.

V gene TRBV7-8 combines with J gene TRBJ1-2, with D possibly TRBD1 on 6 matching bases. CDR1 is SGHVS and CDR2 is FQNEAQ in the germline V gene. The V gene lost 5 bases and the J gene lost 2 bases, with 21 bases spanning the gap. The length of the CDR3 is 17 residues. As DNA, the CDR3 is TGTGCCAGCAGCCCCACCCTCGGACAGTCGGTGAACTATGGCTACACCTTC. Protein product: CASSPTLGQSVNYGYTF.

V gene TRBV4-1 combines with J gene TRBJ2-7; D may be TRBD1 (6 bases). The CDR3 length is 15 residues. Between the trimmed V and J ends, which lost 2 bases and 3 bases, there was a span of 14 bases. CDR1 is MGHRA and CDR2 is YSYEKL in the germline V gene. The CDR3 DNA is TGCGCCAGCAGCCAAACCTCCGGACAGCTCTACGAGCAGTACTTC. Amino acids: CASSQTSGQLYEQYF.